This T cell receptor beta chain was retrieved from a study of cytomegalovirus exposure and HLA in healthy donors. Study-wide points: In a later analysis, a genetic analysis reported fewer productive-TCR N-insertions in an Asian-associated ancestry cluster than the cohort average. The study put 150 to 200 TCR beta chains on its list as cytomegalovirus-associated. Per a prior analysis, the majority of TCR beta V segments were productive roughly 90% or roughly 30% of the time. For cytomegalovirus status, the classifier reportedly gave diagnoses with high specificity and sensitivity.

V lost 3 bases and J 9 bases, leaving 9 bases between the germline ends. CDR3 length: 12 amino acids. Germline values: CDR1 SEHNR, CDR2 FQNEAQ (reference sequence). Primers: 60 Vbeta forward and 13 Jbeta reverse. TCRdb keeps only in-frame clones here, not all; method: immunoSEQ multiplex PCR. The profile shows more than 85,000 clones, roughly 82% of them singletons. As regards this clone: No antigen is known for it.

The chain has TRBV7-9 and TRBJ2-1; D unresolved. Sequencing was done on a sample of PBMCs. The receptor was isolated from a woman aged 18-35 years in good health and CMV-seronegative. DNA of the CDR3: TGTGCCAGCAGCTTCCCGGGTGGTGAGCAGTTCTTC. Residues: CASSFPGGEQFF.